This passage covers 26 T cell receptor beta chains from one sample sequenced in a study of T-cell memory formation after mild COVID-19. TCRdb recomputed calls from the 5' RACE reads with MiXCR, one row per CDR3 protein. The sample consists of 560,000 or so distinct CDR3 sequences, about 18% of them appearing once. Sequencing was done on a sample of PBMCs or a T cell subset sorted from them (not recorded which). These TCRs come from an adult woman who had mild COVID-19 (a few samples of this study predate the infection). Cell type and time point are not known.

V usage is TRBV18 and J usage is TRBJ2-5, with D unclear. V lost 5 bases and J lost 1, with 5 bases in between. This CDR3 has 12 amino acids. From germline, CDR1 is KGHSH and CDR2 LQKENI. CDR3 protein: CASSAFQETQYF. DNA for the CDR3: TGTGCCAGCTCAGCATTCCAAGAGACCCAGTACTTC.

This clonotype was picked up a small number of times. The chain has TRBV15 and TRBJ1-4, with 8 bases fitting TRBD1. The CDR3 loop spans 14 amino acids. Germline V gives CDR1 LNHNV, CDR2 YYDKDF (reference sequence). J was trimmed by 7 bases and V by 1 base; bases with no gene match: 2. This CDR3 is CATSRGGQGEKLFF. The CDR3 coding sequence is TGTGCCACCAGCAGAGGAGGACAGGGTGAAAAACTGTTTTTT.

This clonotype was found many times. The chain is built from TRBV5-1 and TRBJ2-2, with 7 bases identical to TRBD1. J gave up 1 base and V 3 bases, and 3 bases lay outside the gene matches. The CDR3 runs to 15 residues. Germline CDR1 is SGHRS and CDR2 is YFSETQ. The CDR3 loop reads CASSWGTENTGELFF. CDR3 DNA sequence: TGCGCCAGCAGCTGGGGGACAGAGAACACCGGGGAGCTGTTTTTT.

Ten or more counts support this clonotype. The chain employs TRBV7-3 and TRBJ2-2; 7 nucleotides match TRBD1. Per germline, CDR1 SGHTA and CDR2 FQGTGA. V lost 4 bases to trimming and J lost 3 bases; unmatched junction nucleotides: 5. The CDR3 is 15 amino acids. The CDR3 region is CASSSTTGDTGELFF. Written as DNA, the CDR3 is TGTGCCAGCAGCTCTACCACAGGGGACACCGGGGAGCTGTTTTTT.

V usage is TRBV11-1 and J usage is TRBJ2-1; 7 positions match TRBD2. Germline assignment: CDR1 SGHAT and CDR2 FQDESV (reference sequence). V lost 4 bases and J lost 6; bases outside the gene matches: 15. The CDR3 sequence is 17 residues long. As DNA, the CDR3 is TGTGCCAGCAGCTCACCCGGGGAGCGGGGTTTGTTCAATGAGCAGTTCTTC. It encodes CASSSPGERGLFNEQFF.

The table lists this clonotype with a few counts. The chain joins TRBV12-3 or TRBV12-4 to TRBJ2-1; no clear D gene. V was clipped by 2 bases and J by 5 bases, with 7 bases between them. The CDR3 totals 13 residues. CDR3 protein: CASSLRPDNEQFF. The CDR3, as DNA: TGTGCCAGCAGTTTACGGCCGGACAATGAGCAGTTCTTC.

The chain links TRBV7-2 to TRBJ2-7; 10 positions match TRBD2. The V and J ends lost 1 base and 5 bases, in that order; junction bases with no gene match: 8. The CDR3 sequence is 16 residues long. The germline CDR1 and CDR2 sequences are SGHTA and FQGNSA. The CDR3 DNA reads TGTGCCAGCAGCTTAGTGCTAGCGGGAGCTTTTGACGAGCAGTACTTC. Its protein product is CASSLVLAGAFDEQYF.

This rearrangement joins TRBV6-2 or TRBV6-3 to TRBJ1-1; D unresolved. The CDR3 sequence is 16 residues long. Germline V gene lookup returns CDR1 MNHEY and CDR2 SVGEGT. V was pared by 2 bases and J by 0 bases, with 13 bases between. CDR3 residues: CASSYIQSSMNTEAFF. DNA of the CDR3: TGTGCCAGCAGTTACATCCAGAGCTCCATGAACACTGAAGCTTTCTTT.

The gene calls are TRBV11-3 and TRBJ2-1; the D is unclear. V was shortened by 2 bases and J by 3 bases, with 11 bases between the two germline ends. From germline, CDR1 is SGHNT and CDR2 YENEEA. The CDR3 consists of 15 residues. CDR3 loop: CASSLPQPVYNEQFF. CDR3 DNA: TGTGCCAGCAGCTTACCCCAGCCAGTCTACAATGAGCAGTTCTTC.

This clonotype was seen more than once but under ten times. This rearrangement joins TRBV7-3 to TRBJ2-2; weak D call: TRBD1 (5 bases). Between the trimmed V and J ends, which lost 2 bases and 1 base, there was a span of 11 bases. The CDR3 has 16 amino acids. Per germline, CDR1 SGHTA and CDR2 FQGTGA. The CDR3 region is CASSLAPTVNTGELFF. The DNA of the CDR3 is TGTGCCAGCAGCTTAGCCCCGACAGTGAACACCGGGGAGCTGTTTTTT.

The chain carries TRBV5-6 and TRBJ1-4; 8 nucleotides agree with TRBD1. Germline V gene data show CDR1 as SGHDT and CDR2 as YYEEEE. With V trimmed by 1 base and J by 10 bases, 3 bases remained unmatched. The CDR3 totals 13 residues. CDR3 in DNA: TGTGCCAGCAGCTTGTACGACAGGGGAAAACTGTTTTTT. The encoded protein is CASSLYDRGKLFF. The whole variable domain, remainder taken from reference TRBV5-6 and TRBJ1-4, is DAGVTQSPTHLIKTRGQQVTLRCSPKSGHDTVSWYQQALGQGPQFIFQYYEEEERQRGNFPDRFSGHQFPNYSSELNVNALLLGDSALYLCASSLYDRGKLFFGSGTQLSVL.

In this sample, this clonotype turned up a few times. The CDR3 sequence: CASSRVENTEAFF. CDR3 DNA: TGTGCCAGCAGCCGCGTTGAGAACACTGAAGCTTTCTTT. The chain links TRBV6-5 to TRBJ1-1, with no clear D. Germline V gene lookup returns CDR1 MNHEY and CDR2 SVGAGI. V shed 6 bases and J shed 1 base, with 9 bases lying between them. The CDR3 is made up of 13 amino acids.

This clonotype was seen a few times. The chain combines TRBV5-5 with TRBJ1-2; D possibly corresponds to TRBD1 (6 bases). The V gene's germline CDR1 is SGHKS and CDR2 YYEKEE (reference sequence). V lost 0 bases and J 2 bases, leaving 8 bases between the germline ends. The CDR3 sequence is 14 residues long. CDR3 residues: CASSLADRNYGYTF. The DNA of the CDR3 is TGTGCCAGCAGCTTGGCAGACAGGAACTATGGCTACACCTTC.

In its sample, this clonotype was seen a few times. The chain employs TRBV4-1 and TRBJ2-5, with D possibly TRBD1 on 6 matching bases. The V gene lost 3 bases and the J gene lost 2 bases, with 16 bases spanning the gap. There are 16 residues in the CDR3. In germline, CDR1 is MGHRA, CDR2 YSYEKL. The CDR3 nucleotides read TGCGCCAGCAGCCAGGGGACACGTCCCTCGCAAGAGACCCAGTACTTC. Its translation: CASSQGTRPSQETQYF.

This clonotype was picked up a small number of times. This chain links TRBV7-2 with TRBJ1-1; 7 nucleotides align to TRBD1. The CDR3 extends over 15 amino acids. J lost 4 bases, V lost 5 bases, and 10 bases had no gene match. Germline CDR1 SGHTA, CDR2 FQGNSA. In DNA form, the CDR3 reads TGTGCCAGCAGCCCCCGACAGGGCCGGGTCACTGAAGCTTTCTTT. Protein product: CASSPRQGRVTEAFF.

V is TRBV7-8 and J is TRBJ2-1; 7 positions match TRBD1. From germline, CDR1 is SGHVS and CDR2 FQNEAQ. The CDR3 has 15 amino acids. V was clipped by 3 bases and J by 4 bases; unmatched bases: 6. The DNA for the CDR3 is TGTGCCAGCAGCTTTACAGGGGTTGGATACAATGAGCAGTTCTTC. Residues: CASSFTGVGYNEQFF.

V and J are TRBV6-5 and TRBJ2-5, with 9 bases fitting TRBD2. The germline gives CDR1 MNHEY, CDR2 SVGAGI. The CDR3 is made up of 14 amino acids. Unmatched junction bases numbered 5, after V lost 2 bases and J lost 7 bases. In DNA, the CDR3 is TGTGCCAGCAGTTACCGTGGGCGGGAGGGGACCCAGTACTTC. Protein product: CASSYRGREGTQYF.

This clonotype was counted only a few times. V gene TRBV27 combines with J gene TRBJ1-1, with TRBD1 matching 7 bases. The ends lost 5 bases at V and 4 bases at J; junction bases unmatched: 10. This CDR3 has 15 residues. Germline V lookup: CDR1 MNHEY, CDR2 SMNVEV (reference sequence). Written as DNA, the CDR3 is TGTGCCAGCAGTGTAAGACAGGGCTTAGCCACTGAAGCTTTCTTT. It specifies CASSVRQGLATEAFF.

This clonotype occurred a few times. The chain links TRBV4-3 to TRBJ2-7; the D gene is possibly TRBD2 (5 bases). The CDR3 is 15 amino acids. Between the trimmed V and J ends, which lost 0 bases and 6 bases, there was a span of 15 bases. CDR1 and CDR2 (germline): LGHNA, YSLEER. CDR3 coding DNA: TGCGCCAGCAGCCAAGAATTTATGAGAGGGAGCGAGCAGTACTTC. Amino acid sequence: CASSQEFMRGSEQYF.

The chain carries TRBV12-3 or TRBV12-4 and TRBJ2-7, with TRBD2 identical over 7 bases. The junction had 9 bases not matched to a gene; V was cut back by 8 bases and J by 2 bases. This CDR3 is built from 14 residues. The CDR3 DNA reads as TGTGCCAGCGCCTTAGCAGCGGGGCCCTACGAGCAGTACTTC. This codes for CASALAAGPYEQYF.

The CDR3: CASSQELGGVGNEQFF. The DNA for the CDR3 is TGTGCCAGCAGCCAAGAGTTGGGCGGGGTGGGAAATGAGCAGTTCTTC. The genes are TRBV4-2 and TRBJ2-1; D is perhaps TRBD2 (6 bases). There are 16 residues in the CDR3. V was cut by 0 bases and J by 7 bases, with 16 bases left in between. CDR1 is LGHNA and CDR2 is YNFKEQ in the germline V gene.

This clonotype was seen a few times. The chain employs TRBV5-1 and TRBJ2-7; 9 bases agree with TRBD1. The V gene end was trimmed by 2 bases and the J gene end by 3 bases; junction bases not matched to a gene: 3. The CDR3 totals 14 residues. CDR1 and CDR2 (germline): SGHRS, YFSETQ. The CDR3 DNA is TGCGCCAGCAGCTTACAGGGGGCGCGCTACGAGCAGTACTTC. It is translated as CASSLQGARYEQYF.

In this sample, this clonotype turned up a few times. The chain carries TRBV9 and TRBJ1-2; D unclear. The germline V gene has CDR1 SGDLS and CDR2 YYNGEE. The CDR3 is 13 residues long. Trimming left V 0 bases short and J 8 bases short, with 11 bases between. In nucleotides, the CDR3 is TGTGCCAGCAGCGTAGGGGCAGACGGGGGCTACACCTTC. Protein: CASSVGADGGYTF.

This clonotype turned up a few times. The CDR3 is CASSLARDSPNEKLFF. CDR3 sequence (DNA): TGTGCCAGCAGTTTAGCCCGGGACAGCCCTAATGAAAAACTGTTTTTT. V usage is TRBV12-3 or TRBV12-4 and J usage is TRBJ1-4; the match to TRBD1 covers 7 bases. V lost 0 bases and J lost 3; bases outside the gene matches: 4. This CDR3 comprises 16 residues.

The chain links TRBV6-2 or TRBV6-3 to TRBJ2-1; TRBD2 matches 11 bases. V trimming: 6 bases; J trimming: 0 bases; junction bases outside the gene matches: 4. The germline CDR1 and CDR2 sequences are MNHEY and SVGEGT. CDR3 length: 16 amino acids. CDR3 nucleotides: TGTGCCAGCAGCCGTGGACTAGCGGGCTCCTACAATGAGCAGTTCTTC. Translated: CASSRGLAGSYNEQFF.

This clonotype has only a few counts. The rearrangement joins TRBV5-6 to TRBJ1-2, with 8 bases aligning to TRBD1. V lost 0 bases, J lost 4 bases, and 5 bases stayed unmatched. The CDR3 covers 15 residues. Germline loops: CDR1 SGHDT, CDR2 YYEEEE. In nucleotides, the CDR3 is TGTGCCAGCAGCTTGGGGCCGGGACAGGTCTATGGCTACACCTTC. This gives the protein CASSLGPGQVYGYTF.